A single sample is the source of the 17 T cell receptor beta chains below, sequenced in a study of T cell responses to AZD1222 COVID-19 vaccine. Clones were read by immunoSEQ multiplex PCR, and TCRdb kept only the in-frame ones, dropping some. Among roughly 270,000 clones listed, 85% to 95% were seen once. This sample comprised peripheral blood, obtained 28 days after the second AZD1222 dose. The source is an adult who received the AZD1222 COVID-19 vaccine.

The rearrangement joins TRBV5-1 to TRBJ2-7; D unclear. The germline CDR1 and CDR2 sequences are SGHRS and YFSETQ. V shed 7 bases and J shed 1 base, with 21 bases lying between them. This CDR3 region has 16 residues. CDR3 amino acids: CASQRGIGMLSYEQYF. CDR3 bases: TGCGCCAGCCAGCGTGGGATTGGGATGTTATCCTACGAGCAGTACTTC.

The V gene is TRBV7-9, the J gene TRBJ1-5; D might be TRBD1 (6 bases). V was shortened by 4 bases and J by 7 bases, with 11 bases between the two germline ends. Germline values: CDR1 SEHNR, CDR2 FQNEAQ (reference sequence). The CDR3 extends over 13 amino acids. The CDR3 sequence: CASSSDRLQPQHF. As DNA, the CDR3 is TGTGCCAGCAGCTCGGACAGACTACAGCCCCAGCATTTT.

The chain has TRBV4-3 and TRBJ2-1; 10 nucleotides line up with TRBD2. CDR3 length equals 15 residues. The junction had 4 bases not matched to a gene; V was cut back by 0 bases and J by 8 bases. The V gene's germline CDR1 is LGHNA and CDR2 YSLEER. CDR3 nucleotides: TGCGCCAGCAGCCAAGAAGCGGGAGGGCCACATGAGCAGTTCTTC. It specifies CASSQEAGGPHEQFF.

The rearrangement links TRBV6-2 or TRBV6-3 to TRBJ2-7; D assignment may be TRBD1 or TRBD2 (5 bases each). The CDR3 has 11 amino acids. Trimming pared 2 bases from V and 6 bases from J, leaving 5 bases between. Germline assignment: CDR1 MNHEY and CDR2 SVGEGT. The CDR3, as DNA: TGTGCCAGCAGTTACGGGACCGAGCAGTACTTC. It translates to CASSYGTEQYF.

The chain combines TRBV7-8 with TRBJ2-1, with TRBD1 matching over 7 bases. Germline CDR1 reads SGHVS; CDR2 reads FQNEAQ. The junction had 5 bases not matched to a gene; V was cut back by 3 bases and J by 9 bases. This CDR3 comprises 13 residues. Here the CDR3 DNA reads TGTGCCAGCAGCTTTACAGGGGCTGGTGAGCAGTTCTTC. It is translated as CASSFTGAGEQFF.

V is TRBV5-6 and J is TRBJ2-2, with 9 bases identical to TRBD1. From germline, CDR1 is SGHDT and CDR2 YYEEEE. V dropped 1 base and J dropped 4; count of bases not matched to a gene: 8. This CDR3 comprises 17 residues. CDR3 protein: CASSLTGGWRGTGELFF. Written as DNA, the CDR3 is TGTGCCAGCAGCTTGACAGGGGGCTGGCGCGGCACCGGGGAGCTGTTTTTT. Looking up the rest from reference TRBV5-6 and TRBJ2-2 gives the full variable domain: DAGVTQSPTHLIKTRGQQVTLRCSPKSGHDTVSWYQQALGQGPQFIFQYYEEEERQRGNFPDRFSGHQFPNYSSELNVNALLLGDSALYLCASSLTGGWRGTGELFFGEGSRLTVL.

This chain links TRBV6-5 with TRBJ1-2; D is possibly TRBD1 (5 bases). Germline V gives CDR1 MNHEY, CDR2 SVGAGI. V was shortened by 2 bases and J by 5 bases, with 15 bases between the two germline ends. The CDR3 has 15 amino acids. The CDR3 region has the DNA TGTGCCAGCAGTTACCAGGGATACTCGGGGTATGGCTACACCTTC. It encodes CASSYQGYSGYGYTF.

This clone appeared a single time. The chain uses TRBV20-1 and TRBJ2-1, with D unresolved. Germline values: CDR1 DFQATT, CDR2 SNEGSKA (reference sequence). Trimming took 3 bases from V and 10 from J, leaving 13 bases between them. The CDR3 spans 12 residues. CDR3 DNA sequence: TGCAGTGCTAGTGACCGGACCCAAGAGCAGTTCTTC. Translating gives CSASDRTQEQFF.

V usage is TRBV6-5 and J usage is TRBJ2-3; either TRBD1 or TRBD2 may fit D (5 bases each). V dropped 6 bases and J dropped 0 bases, with 13 bases sitting between them. The CDR3 is 15 residues long. Germline V gene data show CDR1 as MNHEY and CDR2 as SVGAGI. This CDR3 is CASRNRWGSTDTQYF. In DNA form, the CDR3 reads TGTGCCAGCAGGAATAGGTGGGGGAGCACAGATACGCAGTATTTT.

This chain uses TRBV4-2 with TRBJ1-2, with D possibly matching TRBD1 (5 bases). Between the trimmed V and J ends, which lost 1 base and 4 bases, there was a span of 10 bases. Germline V lookup: CDR1 LGHNA, CDR2 YNFKEQ. This CDR3 has 14 amino acids. The CDR3 DNA is TGTGCCAGCAGCCAAGTCGGGGCCAGCTATGGCTACACCTTC. This codes for CASSQVGASYGYTF.

For the CDR3, the DNA is TGTGCCAGCAGCCCAACGACAGACCCCTATGGCTACACCTTC. This sequence encodes CASSPTTDPYGYTF. The genes are TRBV9 and TRBJ1-2; tentatively, D is TRBD1 (5 bases). Looked up from germline, CDR1 is SGDLS and CDR2 is YYNGEE. The CDR3 has 14 amino acids. Between the trimmed V and J ends, which lost 4 bases and 4 bases, there was a span of 14 bases.

V and J are TRBV18 and TRBJ1-3, with D hard to call. V gave up 6 bases and J gave up 4 bases, with 13 bases separating them. Germline-derived CDR1 and CDR2 are KGHSH and LQKENI. CDR3 length equals 14 residues. The CDR3 DNA is TGTGCCAGCTCCGGCCCTGGGCTGGGAAACACCATATATTTT. Its protein product is CASSGPGLGNTIYF. Combining the CDR3 with reference TRBV18 and TRBJ1-3 gives the whole variable domain NAGVMQNPRHLVRRRGQEARLRCSPMKGHSHVYWYRQLPEEGLKFMVYLQKENIIDESGMPKERFSAEFPKEGPSILRIQQVVRGDSAAYFCASSGPGLGNTIYFGEGSWLTVV.

V gene TRBV5-4 combines with J gene TRBJ2-1, with 13 bases fitting TRBD2. Germline CDR1 SGHNT, CDR2 YYREEE (reference sequence). CDR3 size: 16 residues. V dropped 4 bases and J dropped 7; count of bases not matched to a gene: 8. CDR3 loop: CASSTRTSGRKNEQFF. The CDR3 DNA is TGTGCCAGCAGCACCAGGACTAGCGGGAGAAAGAATGAGCAGTTCTTC. Combining the CDR3 with reference TRBV5-4 and TRBJ2-1 gives the whole variable domain ETGVTQSPTHLIKTRGQQVTLRCSSQSGHNTVSWYQQALGQGPQFIFQYYREEENGRGNFPPRFSGLQFPNYSSELNVNALELDDSALYLCASSTRTSGRKNEQFFGPGTRLTVL.

This rearrangement joins TRBV11-2 to TRBJ2-7; D not resolved. Looked up from germline, CDR1 is SGHAT and CDR2 is FQNNGV. Trimming cost V 1 base and J 3 bases, with 4 bases left between them. The CDR3 contains 12 residues. The CDR3 sequence is CASSLGIYEQYF. The CDR3 DNA follows: TGTGCCAGCAGCTTAGGTATCTACGAGCAGTACTTC. The variable domain in full, with the rest retrieved from reference TRBV11-2 and TRBJ2-7, is EAGVAQSPRYKIIEKRQSVAFWCNPISGHATLYWYQQILGQGPKLLIQFQNNGVVDDSQLPKDRFSAERLKGVDSTLKIQPAKLEDSAVYLCASSLGIYEQYFGPGTRLTVT.

To note about this clone: Relative to the germline gene, one junction end is altered; a read error may explain this. The rearrangement uses TRBV7-3 and TRBJ1-2; D is undetermined. The CDR3 sequence is 13 residues long. Germline V CDR1 and CDR2: SGHTA, FQGTGA. The CDR3 here is CASSDSPGAKLLF. Written as DNA, the CDR3 is TGTGCCAGCAGCGACTCTCCCGGTGCGAAGCTGCTCTTC.

J is TRBJ1-1 and V is TRBV14; D gene ambiguous. CDR3 length equals 12 residues. The germline CDR1 and CDR2 sequences are SGHDN and FVKESK. The ends were cut back, 3 bases at V and 5 bases at J, with 7 bases in the middle. CDR3 region: CASSHRGTEAFF. The CDR3 DNA reads TGTGCCAGCAGCCATCGAGGAACTGAAGCTTTCTTT.

V is TRBV2 and J is TRBJ2-7; D is undetermined. The CDR3 sequence is 15 residues long. Germline V lookup: CDR1 SNHLY, CDR2 FYNNEI. The V end was cut by 4 bases, the J end by 0 bases, with 13 bases between. The CDR3 region is CASSVGRRSSYEQYF. The CDR3 region has the DNA TGTGCCAGCAGTGTAGGAAGAAGGAGCTCCTACGAGCAGTACTTC.